Here is one TCR beta chain with its context. This sample is drawn from a study of technical replicates of blood from a handful of donors. Only in-frame clones appear in the TCRdb table, and some are missing; sequencing was by immunoSEQ multiplex PCR. Of approximately 79,000 clones detected, approximately 96% appear once; the ten largest clones hold about 0.27%. The CDR3 totals 12 residues. The germline CDR1 and CDR2 sequences are SGHVS and FNYEAQ. J lost 8 bases, V lost 0 bases, and 0 bases had no gene match. The chain carries TRBV7-6 and TRBJ1-2; 7 bases are a match to TRBD1. The sequenced material came from T cells isolated from PBMCs. This TCR came from a human donor in good health. The CDR3 is CASSLARGGYTF. CDR3 sequence (DNA): TGTGCCAGCAGCTTAGCCAGGGGGGGCTACACCTTC.